Only a few counts were recorded for the clone carrying this T cell receptor (beta chain). Its target is not known. TCRdb itself ran the reads through MiXCR, one entry per CDR3 protein. Of under 200,000 distinct CDR3 sequences in the sample, roughly 20% are singletons; the top ten hold about 25%. The source of the sample is a study of T cell repertoires in cytomegalovirus infection. On the study more broadly: Signatures in public TCR beta sequences pointed to both CMV infection and matching HLA type.

This CDR3 is 12 amino acids long. V was pared by 5 bases and J by 12 bases, with 16 bases between. Germline-derived CDR1 and CDR2 are SGHTA and FQGNSA. Study-level results: People with CMV and the relevant HLA were identified by cumulative public TCR beta family frequency.

The clonotype comes from a human donor in good health (CMV status not recorded). Some clones in this sample may be carry-over from other donors' samples. The V gene is TRBV7-2, the J gene TRBJ1-2; no reliable D call. This sample comprised CD8+ T cells from cultured PBMCs, obtained from culture after CMV antigen stimulation. The CDR3 DNA is TGTGCCAGCAGCACCTATTATGAGGGCCACACCTTC. Its translation is CASSTYYEGHTF.